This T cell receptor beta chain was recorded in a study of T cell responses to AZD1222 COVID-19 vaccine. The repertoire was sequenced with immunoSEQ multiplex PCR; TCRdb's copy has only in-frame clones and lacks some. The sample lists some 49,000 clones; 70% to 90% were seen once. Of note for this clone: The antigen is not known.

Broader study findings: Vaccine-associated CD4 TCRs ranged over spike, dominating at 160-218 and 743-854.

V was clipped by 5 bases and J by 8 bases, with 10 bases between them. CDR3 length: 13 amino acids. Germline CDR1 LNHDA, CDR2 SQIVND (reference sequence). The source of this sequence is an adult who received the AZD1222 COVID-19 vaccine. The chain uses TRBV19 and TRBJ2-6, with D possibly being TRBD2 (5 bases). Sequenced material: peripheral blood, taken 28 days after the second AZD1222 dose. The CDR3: CASSPTGTNVLTF. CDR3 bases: TGTGCCAGTAGTCCAACCGGGACCAACGTCCTGACTTTC.